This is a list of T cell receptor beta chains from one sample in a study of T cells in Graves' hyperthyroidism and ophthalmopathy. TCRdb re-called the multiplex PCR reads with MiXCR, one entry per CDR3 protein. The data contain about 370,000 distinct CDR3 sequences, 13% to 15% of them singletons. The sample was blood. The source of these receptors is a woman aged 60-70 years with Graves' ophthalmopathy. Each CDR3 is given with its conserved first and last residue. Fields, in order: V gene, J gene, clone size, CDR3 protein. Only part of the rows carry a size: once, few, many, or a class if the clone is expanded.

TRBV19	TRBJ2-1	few	CASSIEGTSSYNEQFF
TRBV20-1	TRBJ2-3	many	CSARDTTDTQYF
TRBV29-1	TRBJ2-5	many	CSATTGVETQYF
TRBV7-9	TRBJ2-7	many	CASNAGTGAYEQYF
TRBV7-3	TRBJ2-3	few	CASSPAGQGTQYF
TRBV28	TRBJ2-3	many	CASRLPGSDTQYF
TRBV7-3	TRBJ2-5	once	CASSPGLAVEAQYF
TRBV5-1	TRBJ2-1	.	CASADPSYNEQFF
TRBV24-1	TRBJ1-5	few	CAIGEAGQPQHF
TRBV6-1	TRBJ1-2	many	CASTFPTSTDRAPYYGYTF
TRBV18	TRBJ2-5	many	CASSSTGDETQYF
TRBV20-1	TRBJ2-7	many	CSAPPGGLHEQYF
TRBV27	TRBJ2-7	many	CASSLRRQGYEQYF
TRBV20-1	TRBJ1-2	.	CSARGYYGYTF
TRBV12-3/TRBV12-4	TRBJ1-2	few	CASSLNSEGPYGYTF
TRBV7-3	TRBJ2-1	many	CASSLISGGWGRNEQFF
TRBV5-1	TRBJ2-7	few	CASSLTLTSGSPQYYEQYF
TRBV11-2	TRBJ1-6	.	CASSPGQAGSPLHF
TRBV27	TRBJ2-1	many	CASSLYGHREWDEQFF
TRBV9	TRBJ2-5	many	CASSVAGLAGQETQYF
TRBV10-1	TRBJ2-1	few	CASSKRTSGINEQFF
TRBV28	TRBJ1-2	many	CASTFRTGTYGYTF
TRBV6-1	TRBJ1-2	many	CASSPRGAANYGYTF
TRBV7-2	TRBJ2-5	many	CASSRREGETQYF
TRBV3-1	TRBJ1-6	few	CASSPASLSNSPLHF
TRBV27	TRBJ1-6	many	CASSLKGSNSPLHF
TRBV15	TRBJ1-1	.	CATSRDIQGIAEAFF
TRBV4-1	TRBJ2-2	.	CASKGEDRETGELFF
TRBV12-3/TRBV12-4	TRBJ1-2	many	CASSLDAGHDYGYTF
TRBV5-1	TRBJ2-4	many	CASSPTRGTSGSYIQYF
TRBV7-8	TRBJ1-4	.	CASSPDWGDEKLFF
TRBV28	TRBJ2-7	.	CASRTAGGDTNYEQYF
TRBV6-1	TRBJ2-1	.	CASSMRGYNEQFF
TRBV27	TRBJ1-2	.	CASSFEGWGYTF
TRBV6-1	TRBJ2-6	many	CASNSRGTSGANVLTF
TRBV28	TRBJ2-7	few	CASSTSAGGRGQYF
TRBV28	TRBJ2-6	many	CASSLSPGLFSSGANVLTF
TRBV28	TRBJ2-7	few	CASSFSVPYEQYF
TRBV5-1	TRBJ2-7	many	CASSSQLAGQYEQYF
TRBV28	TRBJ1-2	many	CASSLGQGAGGYTF
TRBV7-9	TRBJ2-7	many	CASSGTYEQYF
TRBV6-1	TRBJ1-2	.	CASTLSIYGYTF